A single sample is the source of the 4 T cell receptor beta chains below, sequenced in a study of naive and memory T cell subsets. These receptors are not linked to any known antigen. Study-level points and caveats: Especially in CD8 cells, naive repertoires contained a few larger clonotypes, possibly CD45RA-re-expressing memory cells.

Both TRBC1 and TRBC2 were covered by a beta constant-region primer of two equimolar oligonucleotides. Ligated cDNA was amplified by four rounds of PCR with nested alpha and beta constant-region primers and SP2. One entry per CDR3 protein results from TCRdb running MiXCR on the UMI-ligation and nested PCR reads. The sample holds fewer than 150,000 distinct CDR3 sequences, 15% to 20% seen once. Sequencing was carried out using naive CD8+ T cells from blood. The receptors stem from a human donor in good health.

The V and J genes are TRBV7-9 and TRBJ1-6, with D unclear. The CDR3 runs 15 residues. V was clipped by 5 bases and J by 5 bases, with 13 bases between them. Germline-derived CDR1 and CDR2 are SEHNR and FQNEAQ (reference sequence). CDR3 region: CASSRAGTNNSPLHF. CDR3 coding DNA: TGTGCCAGCAGCCGCGCAGGAACCAATAATTCACCCCTCCACTTT.

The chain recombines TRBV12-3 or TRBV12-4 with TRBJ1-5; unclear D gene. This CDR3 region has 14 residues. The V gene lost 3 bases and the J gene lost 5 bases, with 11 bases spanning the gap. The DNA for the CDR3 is TGTGCCAGCAGTTTTTTAGGGCTTGATCAGCCCCAGCATTTT. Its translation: CASSFLGLDQPQHF.

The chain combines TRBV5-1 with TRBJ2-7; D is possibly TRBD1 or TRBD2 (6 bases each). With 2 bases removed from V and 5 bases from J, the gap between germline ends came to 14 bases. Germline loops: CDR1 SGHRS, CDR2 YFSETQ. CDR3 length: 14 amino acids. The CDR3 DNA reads TGCGCCAGCAGCTTCGGCTCAAGGGGGGACGAGCAGTACTTC. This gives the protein CASSFGSRGDEQYF.

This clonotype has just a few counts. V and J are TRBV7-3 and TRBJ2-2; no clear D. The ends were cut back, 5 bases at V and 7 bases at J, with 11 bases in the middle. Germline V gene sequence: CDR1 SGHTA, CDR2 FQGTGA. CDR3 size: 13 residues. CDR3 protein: CASSPMTGGELFF. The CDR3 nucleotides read TGTGCCAGCAGCCCCATGACGGGCGGGGAGCTGTTTTTT. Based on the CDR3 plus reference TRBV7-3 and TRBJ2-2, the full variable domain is GAGVSQTPSNKVTEKGKYVELRCDPISGHTALYWYRQSLGQGPEFLIYFQGTGAADDSGLPNDRFFAVRPEGSVSTLKIQRTERGDSAVYLCASSPMTGGELFFGEGSRLTVL.